What follows is one T cell receptor beta chain and its context. Its matching antigen is unknown. Donors were some eleven juvenile idiopathic arthritis patients with active disease, 3 polyarticular and 8 oligoarticular. Generated by immunoSEQ multiplex PCR, the TCRdb table keeps only in-frame clones and is missing some. The sample data list about 9,700 clones. This CDR3 has 15 residues. The record lacks a DNA sequence. Germline CDR1 reads SGHDT; CDR2 reads YYEEEE. These data are taken from a study of synovial regulatory T cells in juvenile arthritis. Whole-study findings and limits: Inflammation-associated Treg cells in blood had less TCR diversity than the remaining blood Treg cells. Synovial Tregs shared more CDR3 sequences with iaTregs than other blood Tregs.

This rearrangement joins TRBV5-6 to TRBJ2-5. Sequencing input: Treg cells from blood. Subset defined: remaining (HLA-DR-negative) circulating blood Treg cells. This TCR was recovered from a donor younger than 30 with juvenile idiopathic arthritis. The CDR3 protein is CASSLALGDAETQYF.